This is a list of T cell receptor beta chains from one sample in a study of blood T cell repertoires in COVID-19. Measured with immunoSEQ multiplex PCR; TCRdb has only the in-frame clones, and not every one. Of around 170,000 clones in the sample, approximately 80% were seen once. The sample comprised PBMCs or T cells enriched from blood (not recorded which). The receptor source for this set is a man in his 60s who had been exposed to COVID-19. Both conserved end residues are trimmed from each CDR3. D genes are given only for firm matches. Clone size, where shown, is once, few, many, or a class for clones that have expanded.

J | V | D | size | CDR3
TRBJ2-7 | TRBV5-5 | TRBD2 | . | ASSPSGGRNEQY
TRBJ1-2 | TRBV9 | . | . | ASSAKWGLDYGYT
TRBJ2-4 | TRBV2 | TRBD1 | . | ASSGLDRPKNIQY
TRBJ2-5 | TRBV11-3 | TRBD2 | many | ASSLGASGRAEETQY
TRBJ2-1 | TRBV12-2 | . | . | ASRLVFGGGIQF
TRBJ1-5 | TRBV29-1 | TRBD1 | once | SAGTGGNQPQH
TRBJ1-1 | TRBV19 | TRBD1 | few | ASSIGQGGRPAF
TRBJ2-7 | TRBV6-5 | TRBD1 | . | ASSYDNRGLGEQY
TRBJ1-2 | TRBV12-3/TRBV12-4 | . | once | ASSLRGDYGYT
TRBJ2-4 | TRBV7-3 | . | . | ASSQLGTGKNIQY
TRBJ2-7 | TRBV5-5 | . | few | ASSFGDGYEQY
TRBJ2-4 | TRBV7-6 | TRBD1 | . | ASSTGQPRDIQY
TRBJ1-5 | TRBV5-4 | TRBD1 | . | ASSRQGVGQPQH
TRBJ2-5 | TRBV10-1 | . | . | ASSARVGETQY
TRBJ1-3 | TRBV2 | . | . | ASSEVSADSGNTIY
TRBJ1-1 | TRBV5-6 | . | . | ASSLSSARLNTEAF
TRBJ1-5 | TRBV28 | . | . | ASSLFAPQH
TRBJ1-2 | TRBV6-5 | . | . | ASSFGTPGNGYT
TRBJ1-1 | TRBV30 | . | few | APRWTEAF
TRBJ2-3 | TRBV20-1 | . | . | SASHIATDTQY
TRBJ1-5 | TRBV30 | . | . | AWSVAGDQPQH
TRBJ1-6 | TRBV4-3 | . | . | ASSQESGQNSPLH